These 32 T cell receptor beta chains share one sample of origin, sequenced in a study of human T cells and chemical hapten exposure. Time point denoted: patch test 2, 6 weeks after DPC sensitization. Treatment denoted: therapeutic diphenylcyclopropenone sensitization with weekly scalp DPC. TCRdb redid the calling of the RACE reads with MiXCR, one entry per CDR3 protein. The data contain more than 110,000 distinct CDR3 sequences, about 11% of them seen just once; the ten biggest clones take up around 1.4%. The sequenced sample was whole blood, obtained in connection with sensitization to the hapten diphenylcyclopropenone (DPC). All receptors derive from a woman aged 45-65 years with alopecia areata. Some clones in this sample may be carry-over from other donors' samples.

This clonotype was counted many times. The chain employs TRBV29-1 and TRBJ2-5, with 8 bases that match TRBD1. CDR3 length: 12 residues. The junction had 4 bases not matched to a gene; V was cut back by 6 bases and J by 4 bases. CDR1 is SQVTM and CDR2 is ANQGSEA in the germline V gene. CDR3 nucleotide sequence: TGCAGCGTGGGCAGGGGGCGAGAGACCCAGTACTTC. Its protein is CSVGRGRETQYF.

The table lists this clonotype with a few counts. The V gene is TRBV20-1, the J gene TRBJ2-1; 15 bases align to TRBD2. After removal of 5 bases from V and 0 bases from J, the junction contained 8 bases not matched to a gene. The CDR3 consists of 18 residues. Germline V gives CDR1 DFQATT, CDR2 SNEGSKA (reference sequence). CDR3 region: CSAPGLAGGPSSYNEQFF. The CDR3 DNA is TGCAGTGCTCCGGGACTAGCGGGAGGCCCGAGCTCCTACAATGAGCAGTTCTTC.

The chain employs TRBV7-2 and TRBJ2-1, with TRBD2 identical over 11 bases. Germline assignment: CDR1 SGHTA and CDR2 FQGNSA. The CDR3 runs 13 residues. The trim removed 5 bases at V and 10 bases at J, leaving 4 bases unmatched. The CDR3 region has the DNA TGTGCCAGCAGCCCTCGACTAGCGGGGGAGCAGTTCTTC. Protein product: CASSPRLAGEQFF.

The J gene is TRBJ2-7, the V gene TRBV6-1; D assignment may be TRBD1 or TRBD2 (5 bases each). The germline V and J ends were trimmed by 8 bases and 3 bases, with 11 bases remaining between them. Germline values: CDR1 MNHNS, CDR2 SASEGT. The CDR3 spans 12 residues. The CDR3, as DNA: TGTGCCAGCGACCGGGACCGCTACGAGCAGTACTTC. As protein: CASDRDRYEQYF.

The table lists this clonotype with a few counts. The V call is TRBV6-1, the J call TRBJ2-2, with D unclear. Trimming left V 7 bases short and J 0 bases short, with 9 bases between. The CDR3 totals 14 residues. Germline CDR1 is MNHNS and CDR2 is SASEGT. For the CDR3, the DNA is TGTGCCAGCACAGTTCAGGCGAACACCGGGGAGCTGTTTTTT. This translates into CASTVQANTGELFF.

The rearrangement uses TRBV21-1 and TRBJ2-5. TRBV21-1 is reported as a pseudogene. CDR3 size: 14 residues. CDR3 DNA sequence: TGTGCCAGCAGCCCAGTAAGGATCTGGGAGACCCAGTACTTC. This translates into CASSPVRIWETQYF.

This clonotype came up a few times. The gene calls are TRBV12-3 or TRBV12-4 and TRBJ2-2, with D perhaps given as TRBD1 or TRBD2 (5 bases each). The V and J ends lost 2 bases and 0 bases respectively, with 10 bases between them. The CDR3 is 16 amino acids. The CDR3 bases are TGTGCCAGCAGTTTATATGGGGACGCGAACACCGGGGAGCTGTTTTTT. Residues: CASSLYGDANTGELFF.

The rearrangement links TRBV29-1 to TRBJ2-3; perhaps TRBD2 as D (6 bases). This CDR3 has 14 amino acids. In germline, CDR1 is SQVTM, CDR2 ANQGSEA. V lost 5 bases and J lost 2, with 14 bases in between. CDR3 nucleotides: TGCAGCGTTAGCGGGCCAACTCACACAGATACGCAGTATTTT. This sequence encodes CSVSGPTHTDTQYF.

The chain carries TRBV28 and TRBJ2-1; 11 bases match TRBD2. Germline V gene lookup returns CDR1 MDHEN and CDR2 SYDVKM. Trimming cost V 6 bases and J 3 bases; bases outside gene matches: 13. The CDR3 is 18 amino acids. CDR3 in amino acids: CASSPWTSGQLLYNEQFF. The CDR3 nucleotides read TGTGCCAGCAGCCCTTGGACTAGCGGGCAACTCCTCTACAATGAGCAGTTCTTC. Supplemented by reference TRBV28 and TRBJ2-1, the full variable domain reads DVKVTQSSRYLVKRTGEKVFLECVQDMDHENMFWYRQDPGLGLRLIYFSYDVKMKEKGDIPEGYSVSREKKERFSLILESASTNQTSMYLCASSPWTSGQLLYNEQFFGPGTRLTVL.

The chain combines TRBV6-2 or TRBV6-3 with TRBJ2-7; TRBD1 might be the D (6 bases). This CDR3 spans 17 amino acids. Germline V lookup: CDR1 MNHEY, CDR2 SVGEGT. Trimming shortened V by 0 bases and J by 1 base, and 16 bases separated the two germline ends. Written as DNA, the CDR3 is TGTGCCAGCAGTTACTCTCGGGTCCGGACAGCATCCTACGAGCAGTACTTC. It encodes CASSYSRVRTASYEQYF.

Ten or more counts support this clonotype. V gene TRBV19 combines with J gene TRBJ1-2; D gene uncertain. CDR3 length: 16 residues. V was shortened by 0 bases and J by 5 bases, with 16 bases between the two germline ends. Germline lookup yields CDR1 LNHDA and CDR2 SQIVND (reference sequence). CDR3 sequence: CASSIETTWREYGYTF. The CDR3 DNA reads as TGTGCCAGTAGTATAGAGACCACCTGGAGGGAGTATGGCTACACCTTC.

The DNA of the CDR3 is TGTGCCAGCGGGACTAGGGGAAATGAGCAGTTCTTC. Translation gives CASGTRGNEQFF. This rearrangement joins TRBV9 to TRBJ2-1; 8 bases agree with TRBD2. This CDR3 comprises 12 residues. After removal of 7 bases from V and 7 bases from J, the junction contained 4 bases not matched to a gene. The germline V gene has CDR1 SGDLS and CDR2 YYNGEE.

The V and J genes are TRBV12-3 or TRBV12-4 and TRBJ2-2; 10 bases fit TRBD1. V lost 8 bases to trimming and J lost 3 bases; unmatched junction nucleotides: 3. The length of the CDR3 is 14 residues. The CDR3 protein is CASRQGADTGELFF. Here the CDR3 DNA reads TGTGCCAGCCGACAGGGGGCGGACACCGGGGAGCTGTTTTTT.

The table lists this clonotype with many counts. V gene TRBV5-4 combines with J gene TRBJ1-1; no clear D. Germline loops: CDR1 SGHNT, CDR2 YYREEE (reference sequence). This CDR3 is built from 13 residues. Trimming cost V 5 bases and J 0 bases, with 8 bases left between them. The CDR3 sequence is CASRQAVNTEAFF. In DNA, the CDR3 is TGTGCCAGCAGGCAGGCTGTGAACACTGAAGCTTTCTTT.

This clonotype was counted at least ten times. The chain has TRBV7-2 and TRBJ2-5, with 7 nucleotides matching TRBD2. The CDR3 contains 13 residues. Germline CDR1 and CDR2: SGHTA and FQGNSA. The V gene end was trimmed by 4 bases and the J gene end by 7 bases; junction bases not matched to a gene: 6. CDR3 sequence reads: CASSSQRDGTQYF. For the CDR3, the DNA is TGTGCCAGCAGCTCGCAGCGGGATGGGACCCAGTACTTC.

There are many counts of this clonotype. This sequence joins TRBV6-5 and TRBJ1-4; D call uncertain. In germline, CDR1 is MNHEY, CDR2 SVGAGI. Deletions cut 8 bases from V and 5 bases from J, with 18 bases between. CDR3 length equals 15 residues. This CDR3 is CASLQRAGLNEKLFF. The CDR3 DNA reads TGTGCCAGCCTCCAGAGGGCAGGTCTAAATGAAAAACTGTTTTTT.

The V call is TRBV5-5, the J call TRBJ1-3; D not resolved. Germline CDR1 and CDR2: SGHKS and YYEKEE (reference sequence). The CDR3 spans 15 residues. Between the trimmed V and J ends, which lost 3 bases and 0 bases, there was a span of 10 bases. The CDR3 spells CASSSLDFSGNTIYF. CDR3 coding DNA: TGTGCCAGCAGCTCATTGGACTTCTCTGGAAACACCATATATTTT.

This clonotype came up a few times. CDR3 amino acids: CASSSQDRDRIIEKQYF. Written as DNA, the CDR3 is TGTGCCAGCAGCTCGCAAGACCGGGACAGGATAATTGAAAAGCAGTACTTC. The chain carries TRBV7-9 and TRBJ2-7; 8 positions agree with TRBD1. Looked up from germline, CDR1 is SEHNR and CDR2 is FQNEAQ (reference sequence). This CDR3 region has 17 residues. Trimming removed 4 bases from V and 8 bases from J; junction bases left unmatched: 19.

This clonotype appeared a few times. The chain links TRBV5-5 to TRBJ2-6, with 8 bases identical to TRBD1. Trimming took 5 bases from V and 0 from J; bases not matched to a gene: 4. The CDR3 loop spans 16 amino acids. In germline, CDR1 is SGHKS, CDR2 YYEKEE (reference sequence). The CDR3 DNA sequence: TGTGCCAGCAGGCGGACAGGGTCCTCTGGGGCCAACGTCCTGACTTTC. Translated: CASRRTGSSGANVLTF.

The CDR3 region is CASSQDTAETQYF. CDR3 coding DNA: TGTGCCAGCAGCCAAGATACAGCTGAGACGCAGTATTTT. V gene TRBV3-1 combines with J gene TRBJ2-3, with D uncertain. V was trimmed by 0 bases and J by 9 bases, leaving 10 bases between them. The CDR3 has 13 residues. CDR1 and CDR2 from the germline V gene are LGHDT and YNNKEL (reference sequence).

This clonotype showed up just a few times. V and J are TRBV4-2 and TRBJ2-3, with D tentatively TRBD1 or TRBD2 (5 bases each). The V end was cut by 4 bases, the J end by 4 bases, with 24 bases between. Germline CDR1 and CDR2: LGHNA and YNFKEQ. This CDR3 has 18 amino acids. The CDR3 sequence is CASSPPTGTNFGPDTQYF. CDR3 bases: TGTGCCAGCAGCCCCCCTACCGGGACCAATTTTGGGCCAGATACGCAGTATTTT.

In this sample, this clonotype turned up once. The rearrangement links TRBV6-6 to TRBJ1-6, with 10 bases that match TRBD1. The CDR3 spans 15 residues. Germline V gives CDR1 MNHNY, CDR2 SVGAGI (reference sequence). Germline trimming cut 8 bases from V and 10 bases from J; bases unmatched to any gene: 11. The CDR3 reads CASGNRDRGGSPLHF. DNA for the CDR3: TGTGCCAGCGGCAACCGGGACAGGGGAGGATCACCCCTCCACTTT.

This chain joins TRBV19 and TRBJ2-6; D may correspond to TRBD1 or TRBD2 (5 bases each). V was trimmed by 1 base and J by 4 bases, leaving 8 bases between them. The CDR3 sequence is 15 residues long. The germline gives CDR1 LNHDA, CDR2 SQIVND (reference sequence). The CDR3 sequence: CASSIGGTGANVLTF. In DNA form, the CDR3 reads TGTGCCAGTAGTATAGGGGGGACCGGGGCCAACGTCCTGACTTTC.

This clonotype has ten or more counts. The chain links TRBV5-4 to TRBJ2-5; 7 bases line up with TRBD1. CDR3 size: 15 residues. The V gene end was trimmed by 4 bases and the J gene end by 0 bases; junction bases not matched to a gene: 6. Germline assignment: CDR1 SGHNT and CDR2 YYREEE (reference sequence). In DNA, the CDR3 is TGTGCCAGCAGCCACGGGACAGAGTACCAAGAGACCCAGTACTTC. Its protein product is CASSHGTEYQETQYF.

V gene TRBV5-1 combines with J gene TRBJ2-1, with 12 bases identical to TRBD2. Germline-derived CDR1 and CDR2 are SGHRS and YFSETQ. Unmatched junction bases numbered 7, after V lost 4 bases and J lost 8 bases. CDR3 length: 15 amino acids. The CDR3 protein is CASSAGLAGIDEQFF. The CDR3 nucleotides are TGCGCCAGCAGCGCCGGACTAGCGGGAATCGATGAGCAGTTCTTC. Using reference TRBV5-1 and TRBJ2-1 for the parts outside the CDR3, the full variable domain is KAGVTQTPRYLIKTRGQQVTLSCSPISGHRSVSWYQQTPGQGLQFLFEYFSETQRNKGNFPGRFSGRQFSNSRSEMNVSTLELGDSALYLCASSAGLAGIDEQFFGPGTRLTVL.

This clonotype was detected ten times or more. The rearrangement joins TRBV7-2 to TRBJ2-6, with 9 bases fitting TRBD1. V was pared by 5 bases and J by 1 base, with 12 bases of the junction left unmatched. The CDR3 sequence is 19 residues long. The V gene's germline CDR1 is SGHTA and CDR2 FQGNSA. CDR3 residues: CASSRRQGGSLSGANVLTF. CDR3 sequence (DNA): TGTGCCAGCAGCCGCAGACAGGGGGGTTCCCTGTCTGGGGCCAACGTCCTGACTTTC.

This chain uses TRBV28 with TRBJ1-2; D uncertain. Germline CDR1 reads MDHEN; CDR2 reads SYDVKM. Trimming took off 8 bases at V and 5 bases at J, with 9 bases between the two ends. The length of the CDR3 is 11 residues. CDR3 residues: CASQTLYGYTF. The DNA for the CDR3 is TGTGCCAGCCAGACATTATATGGCTACACCTTC.

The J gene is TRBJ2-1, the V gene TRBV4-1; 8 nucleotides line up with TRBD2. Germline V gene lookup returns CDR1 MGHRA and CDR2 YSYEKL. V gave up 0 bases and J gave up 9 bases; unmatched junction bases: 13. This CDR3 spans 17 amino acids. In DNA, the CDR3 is TGCGCCAGCAGCCAAGAAGAGGTAGCGGGACTAAGAAGTGAGCAGTTCTTC. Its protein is CASSQEEVAGLRSEQFF.

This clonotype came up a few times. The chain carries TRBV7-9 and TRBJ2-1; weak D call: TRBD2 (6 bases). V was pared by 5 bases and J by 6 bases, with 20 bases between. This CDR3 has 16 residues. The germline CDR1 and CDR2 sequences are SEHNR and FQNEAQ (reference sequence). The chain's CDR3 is CASSRGAGWDGNEQFF. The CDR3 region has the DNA TGTGCCAGCAGCCGCGGGGCAGGGTGGGATGGCAATGAGCAGTTCTTC.

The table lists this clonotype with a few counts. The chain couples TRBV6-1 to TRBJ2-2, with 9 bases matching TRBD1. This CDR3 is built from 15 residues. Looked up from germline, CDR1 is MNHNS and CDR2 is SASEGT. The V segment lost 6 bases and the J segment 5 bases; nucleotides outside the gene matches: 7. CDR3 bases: TGTGCCAGCAGGCGGAGGACAGGGGTTACCGGGGAGCTGTTTTTT. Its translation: CASRRRTGVTGELFF.

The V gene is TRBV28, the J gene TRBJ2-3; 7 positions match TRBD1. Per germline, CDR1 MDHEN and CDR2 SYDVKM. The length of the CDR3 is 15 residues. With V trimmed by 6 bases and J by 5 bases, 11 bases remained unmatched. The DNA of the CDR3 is TGTGCCAGCAGCCCACAGGGGATTGGTAAAGATACGCAGTATTTT. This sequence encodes CASSPQGIGKDTQYF. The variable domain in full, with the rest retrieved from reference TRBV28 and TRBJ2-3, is DVKVTQSSRYLVKRTGEKVFLECVQDMDHENMFWYRQDPGLGLRLIYFSYDVKMKEKGDIPEGYSVSREKKERFSLILESASTNQTSMYLCASSPQGIGKDTQYFGPGTRLTVL.

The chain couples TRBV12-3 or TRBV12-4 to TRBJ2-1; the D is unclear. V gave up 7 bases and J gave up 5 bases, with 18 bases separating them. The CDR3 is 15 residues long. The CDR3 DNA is TGTGCCAGCACCTACTACCCGCTAGTTAACAATGAGCAGTTCTTC. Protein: CASTYYPLVNNEQFF.